The 14 T cell receptor beta chains reported below all come from one sample, sequenced in a study of PD-1 blockade in classical Hodgkin lymphoma. Using immunoSEQ multiplex PCR, the repertoire was profiled, and TCRdb retains in-frame clones only, with some absent. The sample consists of roughly 42,000 clones, roughly 80% of them appearing once. All the patients suffered relapse after autologous stem cell transplantation, and brentuximab vedotin exposure differed. The sequencing used peripheral blood mononuclear cells (PBMCs), collected at baseline. These receptors were taken from a human donor with classical Hodgkin lymphoma.

This sequence joins TRBV9 and TRBJ2-3, with a weak D call TRBD1 (6 bases). The V gene lost 4 bases and the J gene lost 4 bases, with 16 bases spanning the gap. The CDR3 has 15 residues. The germline V gene encodes CDR1 SGDLS and CDR2 YYNGEE. In DNA, the CDR3 is TGTGCCAGCAGCCCCAGGGGAGTGGGCCCAGATACGCAGTATTTT. Translation: CASSPRGVGPDTQYF.

J is TRBJ2-7 and V is TRBV6-6, with 9 bases lining up with TRBD2. The length of the CDR3 is 14 residues. Germline CDR1 is MNHNY and CDR2 is SVGAGI (reference sequence). J lost 3 bases, V lost 2 bases, and 2 bases had no gene match. Here the CDR3 reads CASSYGSGSYEQYF. The CDR3 DNA follows: TGTGCCAGCAGTTACGGTAGCGGGAGCTACGAGCAGTACTTC.

This clone was detected a few times. The gene calls are TRBV29-1 and TRBJ1-2; TRBD1 aligns across 7 bases. This CDR3 comprises 14 residues. The germline gives CDR1 SQVTM, CDR2 ANQGSEA. J gave up 6 bases and V 2 bases, and 9 bases lay outside the gene matches. CDR3 nucleotides: TGCAGCGTTGAACGGGACAGAAGTATCCATGGCTACACCTTC. Protein: CSVERDRSIHGYTF.

The count of this clone is one. The chain joins TRBV5-1 to TRBJ2-5; maybe TRBD1 (6 bases). Trimming removed 2 bases from V and 1 base from J, with 12 bases in between. The V gene's germline CDR1 is SGHRS and CDR2 YFSETQ. This CDR3 is built from 15 residues. CDR3 DNA sequence: TGCGCCAGCAGCTTTTCTACAGGGTTCCAAGAGACCCAGTACTTC. The encoded protein is CASSFSTGFQETQYF.

This chain connects TRBV9 to TRBJ2-1; 13 bases map to TRBD2. The CDR3 length is 18 residues. The germline gives CDR1 SGDLS, CDR2 YYNGEE. Trimming cost V 3 bases and J 2 bases; bases outside gene matches: 8. CDR3 DNA: TGTGCCAGCAGCGGGCCCCGGACTAGCGGGAGTACCTACAATGAGCAGTTCTTC. As protein: CASSGPRTSGSTYNEQFF.

The CDR3 loop reads CASSLRLAGALAYEQYF. CDR3 DNA sequence: TGTGCCAGCAGTTTACGTCTAGCGGGAGCTTTGGCCTACGAGCAGTACTTC. The chain carries TRBV27 and TRBJ2-7; TRBD2 aligns across 10 bases. Germline CDR1 is MNHEY and CDR2 is SMNVEV (reference sequence). This CDR3 comprises 17 residues. Germline trimming cut 2 bases from V and 2 bases from J; bases unmatched to any gene: 9.

The chain carries TRBV6-6 and TRBJ1-2, with a possible D match to TRBD1 (5 bases). Germline V lookup: CDR1 MNHNY, CDR2 SVGAGI (reference sequence). This CDR3 is 14 amino acids long. Trimming pared 5 bases from V and 2 bases from J, leaving 12 bases between. The CDR3 is CASSAGRGNYGYTF. DNA of the CDR3: TGTGCCAGCAGTGCCGGAAGGGGAAACTATGGCTACACCTTC.

The chain has TRBV5-1 and TRBJ1-1, with D perhaps matching TRBD1 (6 bases). CDR3 length: 14 amino acids. V was clipped by 0 bases and J by 6 bases, with 12 bases between them. The germline gives CDR1 SGHRS, CDR2 YFSETQ. The CDR3 DNA reads TGCGCCAGCAGCTTGGCTGGGGGGCACGCTGAAGCTTTCTTT. This sequence encodes CASSLAGGHAEAFF.

There are a few counts of this clone. The chain joins TRBV2 to TRBJ2-1, with D perhaps matching TRBD2 (6 bases). The CDR3 loop spans 11 amino acids. Germline CDR1 SNHLY, CDR2 FYNNEI. Deletions cut 7 bases from V and 9 bases from J, with 10 bases between. CDR3: CASIGGAEQFF. The CDR3 region has the DNA TGTGCCAGCATCGGGGGTGCTGAGCAGTTCTTC.

This clone has just a few counts. The chain uses TRBV19 and TRBJ2-7; D is ambiguous. The V and J ends lost 5 bases and 0 bases respectively, with 8 bases between them. CDR1 and CDR2 (germline): LNHDA, SQIVND (reference sequence). The CDR3 length is 13 residues. The CDR3 protein is CASSPPLSYEQYF. Written as DNA, the CDR3 is TGTGCCAGTAGTCCCCCGCTCTCCTACGAGCAGTACTTC.

The rearrangement links TRBV6-6 to TRBJ2-4; perhaps TRBD1 as D (6 bases). CDR3 length equals 15 residues. CDR1 MNHNY and CDR2 SVGAGI come from the germline V gene (reference sequence). The V end lost 7 bases, the J end lost 8 bases, and 21 bases lay between the germline ends. The DNA of the CDR3 is TGTGCCAGCATTCCCGGGCCCCCGGACAGTGACATTCAGTACTTC. Residues: CASIPGPPDSDIQYF.

The chain has TRBV7-2 and TRBJ2-7; 13 bases are shared with TRBD2. The CDR3 is made up of 14 amino acids. Looked up from germline, CDR1 is SGHTA and CDR2 is FQGNSA. The J segment lost 7 bases and the V segment lost 5 bases, leaving 5 bases of the junction unmatched. CDR3 bases: TGTGCCAGCAGCCTACTAGCGGGAGGGTATGAGCAGTACTTC. Its translation is CASSLLAGGYEQYF.

The V call is TRBV19, the J call TRBJ2-3, with 10 bases aligning to TRBD1. Trimming removed 6 bases from V and 2 bases from J; junction bases left unmatched: 8. The germline V gene encodes CDR1 LNHDA and CDR2 SQIVND (reference sequence). The CDR3 spans 16 residues. CDR3 in amino acids: CASSARDRGSTDTQYF. The CDR3 DNA is TGTGCCAGTAGCGCCAGGGACAGGGGTTCCACAGATACGCAGTATTTT. The complete variable domain, with remaining parts taken from reference TRBV19 and TRBJ2-3, reads DGGITQSPKYLFRKEGQNVTLSCEQNLNHDAMYWYRQDPGQGLRLIYYSQIVNDFQKGDIAEGYSVSREKKESFPLTVTSAQKNPTAFYLCASSARDRGSTDTQYFGPGTRLTVL.

This chain joins TRBV1 and TRBJ2-7; TRBD2 reflects the table's D call only, with no check against the DNA. TRBV1 is given as a pseudogene. The CDR3 totals 17 residues. The chain's CDR3 is CTSRGPSGAGGPREQYF. The CDR3 DNA reads as TGCACCAGCAGGGGGCCTAGCGGAGCGGGAGGGCCGAGGGAGCAGTACTTC.